These 13 T cell receptor beta chains were sequenced from one sample in a study of CD8 T cells in Susac syndrome. After extraction with the RNeasy kit, 0.5 to 1 ug of the RNA was reverse transcribed using random hexamers. In TCRdb, the immunoSEQ multiplex PCR reads were re-called with MiXCR into one record per CDR3 protein. This sample yields about 210,000 distinct CDR3 sequences, of which roughly 93% are seen a single time; about 0.14% belongs to the top ten. Material for sequencing was CD4+ T cells from PBMCs. All receptors come from a human donor with Susac syndrome.

This clonotype came up once. The rearrangement uses TRBV4-2 and TRBJ2-3; 8 positions match TRBD1. This CDR3 spans 17 amino acids. Losses at the gene ends were 1 base for V and 4 bases for J; bases not matched to a gene: 10. In germline, CDR1 is LGHNA, CDR2 YNFKEQ. CDR3 sequence: CASSQVGVRGLADTQYF. The CDR3 DNA follows: TGTGCCAGCAGCCAAGTGGGGGTCAGGGGGCTGGCAGATACGCAGTATTTT.

The rearrangement joins TRBV15 to TRBJ2-1; D possibly corresponds to TRBD2 (6 bases). V was shortened by 0 bases and J by 9 bases, with 12 bases between the two germline ends. Germline CDR1 and CDR2: LNHNV and YYDKDF (reference sequence). This CDR3 is 14 amino acids long. The CDR3 DNA follows: TGTGCCACCAGCAGAGATCGGGGGATAGGTGAGCAGTTCTTC. Its protein product is CATSRDRGIGEQFF.

As DNA, the CDR3 is TGTGCCAGCAGCTTTGGGACAGGGAAAGGAAACACCATATATTTT. This encodes CASSFGTGKGNTIYF. The chain recombines TRBV7-2 with TRBJ1-3, with TRBD1 matching 9 bases. The germline V gene has CDR1 SGHTA and CDR2 FQGNSA. CDR3 size: 15 residues. The V and J ends lost 3 bases and 4 bases, in that order; junction bases with no gene match: 4.

The chain joins TRBV20-1 to TRBJ2-3, with a weak D call TRBD2 (7 bases). The germline V gene encodes CDR1 DFQATT and CDR2 SNEGSKA (reference sequence). The V gene lost 3 bases and the J gene lost 2 bases, with 15 bases spanning the gap. The CDR3 loop spans 15 amino acids. The CDR3 region is CSASSGGGITDTQYF. CDR3 DNA: TGCAGTGCTAGCTCTGGCGGGGGCATCACAGATACGCAGTATTTT.

This clonotype was found once. The V and J genes are TRBV9 and TRBJ2-6, with a tentative D call TRBD1 (6 bases). Deletions cut 2 bases from V and 1 base from J, with 25 bases between. This CDR3 region has 21 residues. The germline V gene encodes CDR1 SGDLS and CDR2 YYNGEE. This CDR3 reads CASSVRTRGTRIPSGANVLTF. The CDR3 DNA is TGTGCCAGCAGCGTTAGAACGAGGGGGACACGGATCCCGTCTGGGGCCAACGTCCTGACTTTC.

The chain joins TRBV4-3 to TRBJ2-3; TRBD2 is a possible D gene (5 bases). Germline V lookup: CDR1 LGHNA, CDR2 YSLEER. With 6 bases removed from V and 2 bases from J, the gap between germline ends came to 9 bases. The CDR3 sequence is 13 residues long. The DNA for the CDR3 is TGCGCCAGCAGTGCAGCGGTCACAGATACGCAGTATTTT. Translating it yields CASSAAVTDTQYF.

The chain carries TRBV5-1 and TRBJ2-2; D remains ambiguous. This CDR3 is 15 amino acids long. Germline lookup yields CDR1 SGHRS and CDR2 YFSETQ. V was pared by 4 bases and J by 2 bases, with 12 bases between. CDR3 residues: CASSRRSINTGELFF. The DNA of the CDR3 is TGCGCCAGCAGCCGAAGATCGATAAACACCGGGGAGCTGTTTTTT.

The chain uses TRBV19 and TRBJ2-4; D remains ambiguous. Trimming took 3 bases from V and 9 from J, leaving 18 bases between them. The CDR3 runs 15 residues. Germline values: CDR1 LNHDA, CDR2 SQIVND (reference sequence). The CDR3 reads CASSIAGPQNGIQYF. The CDR3 bases are TGTGCCAGTAGTATCGCCGGGCCGCAAAATGGCATTCAGTACTTC.

V gene TRBV12-3 or TRBV12-4 combines with J gene TRBJ2-1, with D tentatively TRBD2 (6 bases). This CDR3 is 14 amino acids long. Trimming stripped 4 bases from V and 9 bases from J, with 16 bases between. The CDR3 loop reads CASSSVGGFSEQFF. CDR3 sequence (DNA): TGTGCCAGCAGTTCCGTGGGGGGTTTCAGTGAGCAGTTCTTC.

The chain employs TRBV20-1 and TRBJ1-3; tentative D call: TRBD1 (6 bases). V was cut by 6 bases and J by 4 bases, with 10 bases left in between. CDR3 length: 12 residues. The germline CDR1 and CDR2 sequences are DFQATT and SNEGSKA (reference sequence). The CDR3 DNA follows: TGCAGTGCCCGGGACATAGGAAACACCATATATTTT. Protein: CSARDIGNTIYF.

The chain recombines TRBV29-1 with TRBJ2-4; a possible D gene is TRBD2 (6 bases). Trimming took off 4 bases at V and 8 bases at J, with 15 bases between the two ends. Germline values: CDR1 SQVTM, CDR2 ANQGSEA. There are 13 residues in the CDR3. This CDR3 reads CSVGKGRSYIQYF. In nucleotides, the CDR3 is TGCAGCGTTGGAAAGGGGAGGTCGTACATTCAGTACTTC.

V usage is TRBV5-6 and J usage is TRBJ2-6; D is unresolved. V was pared by 1 base and J by 4 bases, with 9 bases between. Germline V CDR1 and CDR2: SGHDT, YYEEEE. The CDR3 has 15 amino acids. The CDR3 DNA sequence: TGTGCCAGCAGCTTGCGACCCGGCGGGGCCAACGTCCTGACTTTC. Amino acids: CASSLRPGGANVLTF.

The V gene is TRBV20-1, the J gene TRBJ2-7, with D perhaps matching TRBD1 or TRBD2 (5 bases each). The CDR3 runs to 15 residues. Trimming shortened V by 0 bases and J by 3 bases, and 15 bases separated the two germline ends. CDR1 and CDR2 (germline): DFQATT, SNEGSKA (reference sequence). The CDR3 nucleotides read TGCAGTGCTAGAGATCGAGGGCAGGGCGGCTACGAGCAGTACTTC. This codes for CSARDRGQGGYEQYF.